This is a list of T cell receptor beta chains from one sample in a study of blood T cell repertoires in COVID-19. Data came from immunoSEQ multiplex PCR; TCRdb stores just in-frame clones and leaves some out. Among about 280,000 clones listed, 85% were seen once. Sample: peripheral blood. All receptors derive from a man aged 50 to 60 with active or convalescent COVID-19. Both conserved end residues are part of each CDR3.

j_call: TRBJ2-4; v_call: TRBV18; cdr3_aa: CASSPRTEGPIQYF
j_call: TRBJ2-6; v_call: TRBV19; cdr3_aa: CASSTRRQAGVSGANVLTF
j_call: TRBJ2-7; v_call: TRBV30; cdr3_aa: CAWSLAGAYEQYF
j_call: TRBJ1-5; v_call: TRBV2; cdr3_aa: CASSEAGQVSQPQHF
j_call: TRBJ2-5; v_call: TRBV7-3; cdr3_aa: CASSLGAPETQYF
j_call: TRBJ2-7; v_call: TRBV7-9; cdr3_aa: CASSADRALFYEQYF
j_call: TRBJ1-6; v_call: TRBV28; cdr3_aa: CASSLMSSYNSPLHF
j_call: TRBJ2-1; v_call: TRBV14; cdr3_aa: CASSQVIGIADPNEQFF
j_call: TRBJ1-2; v_call: TRBV28; cdr3_aa: CASSSPTGTPYGYTF
j_call: TRBJ1-5; v_call: TRBV28; cdr3_aa: CASSVQGSSNQPQHF
j_call: TRBJ1-3; v_call: TRBV7-9; cdr3_aa: CASSFQGIRGTIYF
j_call: TRBJ1-1; v_call: TRBV3-1/TRBV3-2; cdr3_aa: CASSPSWDREAFF
j_call: TRBJ1-3; v_call: TRBV2; cdr3_aa: CASSPQGVAGNTIYF
j_call: TRBJ1-2; v_call: TRBV7-9; cdr3_aa: CASSRQGVNYGYTF
j_call: TRBJ1-2; v_call: TRBV5-5; cdr3_aa: CASRPGGSDYGYTF
j_call: TRBJ1-6; v_call: TRBV6-5; cdr3_aa: CASSWGLDNSPLHF
j_call: TRBJ2-6; v_call: TRBV7-3; cdr3_aa: CASSPGQGSSGANVLTF
j_call: TRBJ2-3; v_call: TRBV14; cdr3_aa: CASSLRVDTQYF
j_call: TRBJ2-2; v_call: TRBV19; cdr3_aa: CASSIAGGGGLFF
j_call: TRBJ1-4; v_call: TRBV2; cdr3_aa: CASSDSGKKLFF
j_call: TRBJ2-2; v_call: TRBV3-1/TRBV3-2; cdr3_aa: CASSPQVGRGTGELFF
j_call: TRBJ2-2; v_call: TRBV29-1; cdr3_aa: CSCRGTRNTGELFF
j_call: TRBJ2-1; v_call: TRBV19; cdr3_aa: CASEQGEGYNEQFF
j_call: TRBJ2-4; v_call: TRBV4-3; cdr3_aa: CASSQGTGDSNLVIQYF
j_call: TRBJ1-1; v_call: TRBV3-1/TRBV3-2; cdr3_aa: CASTTVGSEAFF
j_call: TRBJ2-2; v_call: TRBV15; cdr3_aa: CATRARGRTGELFF
j_call: TRBJ1-2; v_call: TRBV11-2; cdr3_aa: CASSLGGVAGKGYGYTF
j_call: TRBJ2-1; v_call: TRBV10-3; cdr3_aa: CAISVTGSDEQFF
j_call: TRBJ1-3; v_call: TRBV28; cdr3_aa: CASSSPLEANTIYF
j_call: TRBJ1-1; v_call: TRBV5-1; cdr3_aa: CASSLTDSQARAEAFF
j_call: TRBJ2-3; v_call: TRBV20-1; cdr3_aa: CSASPQSGSTDTQYF
j_call: TRBJ1-4; v_call: TRBV7-9; cdr3_aa: CASSPATTNEKLFF
j_call: TRBJ2-2; v_call: TRBV16; cdr3_aa: CASTPGQGTGELFF
j_call: TRBJ1-2; v_call: TRBV6-4; cdr3_aa: CASSPTYMGGGYGYTF
j_call: TRBJ1-2; v_call: TRBV29-1; cdr3_aa: CSVEVGGLTTF
j_call: TRBJ1-1; v_call: TRBV6-5; cdr3_aa: CASTKEWGDTEAFF
j_call: TRBJ2-1; v_call: TRBV5-1; cdr3_aa: CASADQGSANEQFF
j_call: TRBJ2-7; v_call: TRBV27; cdr3_aa: CASSPNLAGASEQYF
j_call: TRBJ2-7; v_call: TRBV4-2; cdr3_aa: CASSQEIQGSDEQYF
j_call: TRBJ1-1; v_call: TRBV11-1; cdr3_aa: CASSLVPSGGSAEAFF
j_call: TRBJ2-7; v_call: TRBV27; cdr3_aa: CASSSLGATGDYEQYF